The rows below give T cell receptor beta chains drawn from one sample of a study of T-cell reconstitution after alpha-beta-depleted transplantation in children. TCRdb called the PCR reads again in MiXCR, with one record for every CDR3 protein. This sample has approximately 1,000,000 distinct CDR3 sequences; under 30% occur once, and the top ten carry 28%. The material sequenced was PBMCs, mostly from graft donor cells, taken 360 days after TCRalphabeta/CD19-depleted stem cell transplant. The source is a boy under two years old who had a stem cell transplant for SCID, so the T cells may come from the graft donor. Each CDR3 is given with its conserved first and last residue. D genes are given only for firm matches. Expanded clones get a size class; other rows say once, few or many, or leave the size out.

V gene	J gene	D gene	clone size	CDR3 DNA	CDR3 protein
TRBV5-1	TRBJ2-3	NA	NA	TGCGCCAGCCGCCAGGCTAGCACAGATACGCAGTATTTT	CASRQASTDTQYF
TRBV18	TRBJ2-3	NA	NA	TGTGCCAGCTCACCACGGGCAGCAGGGTGGGCAGATACGCAGTATTTT	CASSPRAAGWADTQYF
TRBV20-1	TRBJ2-1	TRBD1	NA	TGCAGTGCTGTAGCAGGGGGCAATGAGCAGTTCTTC	CSAVAGGNEQFF
TRBV11-1	TRBJ1-1	TRBD1	NA	TGTGCCAGCAGCTTATGGGCGGGACAGGGGGCGCGGAGTACTGAAGCTTTCTTT	CASSLWAGQGARSTEAFF
TRBV6-2/TRBV6-3	TRBJ2-3	TRBD2	NA	TGTGCCAGCACCCAGAGCGGGGGAAGCACAGATACGCAGTATTTT	CASTQSGGSTDTQYF
TRBV5-1	TRBJ2-3	NA	NA	TGCGCCAGCAGCACGTCGGGGGCTCGCACAGATACGCAGTATTTT	CASSTSGARTDTQYF
TRBV29-1	TRBJ2-1	NA	NA	TGCAGCGTCGGGAGTCATAATGAGCAGTTCTTC	CSVGSHNEQFF
TRBV5-1	TRBJ2-7	TRBD1	many	TGTGCCAGCAGCTTAGGGACAGGGAGCTCCTACGAGCAGTACTTC	CASSLGTGSSYEQYF
TRBV4-3	TRBJ2-7	NA	NA	TGCGCCAGCAGCCAAGATATGGGAGGTTACTACGAGCAGTACTTC	CASSQDMGGYYEQYF
TRBV6-5	TRBJ2-5	NA	many	TGTGCCAGCAGTTACTCGGGGGCGGGAGAGACCCAGTACTTC	CASSYSGAGETQYF
TRBV11-2	TRBJ2-7	NA	NA	TGTGCCAGCAGCTTAGATGTGGGTGTGACAGAGTACTTC	CASSLDVGVTEYF
TRBV5-5	TRBJ1-6	NA	few	TGTGCCAGCAGCACGAGGACAGCCAACTATAATTCACCCCTCCACTTT	CASSTRTANYNSPLHF
TRBV24-1	TRBJ2-5	TRBD2	few	TGTGCCACCAGTGATTCCAGCCTGCGGGGGGGCCGAGGGCAAGAGACCCAGTACTTC	CATSDSSLRGGRGQETQYF
TRBV10-3	TRBJ2-3	TRBD1	many	TGTGCCATCAGTGGGTTCGGAGGGACAGGGGGCCGCACAGATACGCAGTATTTT	CAISGFGGTGGRTDTQYF
TRBV18	TRBJ2-1	TRBD1	many	TGTGCCAGCTCACCACTTAGGACAGGGGGATGGAATGAGCAGTTCTTC	CASSPLRTGGWNEQFF
TRBV28	TRBJ2-2	TRBD1	few	TGTGCCAGCAGTTACCCCGGGACAGGGTTCACCGGGGAGCTGTTTTTT	CASSYPGTGFTGELFF
TRBV2	TRBJ2-1	TRBD1	many	TGTGCCAGCAGTGAGGGACAGAGCTCCTACAATGAGCAGTTCTTC	CASSEGQSSYNEQFF
TRBV7-9	TRBJ2-4	NA	NA	TGTGCCAGCAGCTTAGAGCCGGGAAGGGACGACATTCAGTACTTC	CASSLEPGRDDIQYF
TRBV6-1	TRBJ2-1	TRBD2	few	TGTGCCAGCAGTGACGGGAGGCTAAGAGATAACAATGAGCAGTTCTTC	CASSDGRLRDNNEQFF
TRBV28	TRBJ2-5	NA	many	TGTGCCAGCAGTTTATCGGGCAGGGAAAGGGAGACCCAGTACTTC	CASSLSGRERETQYF
TRBV5-1	TRBJ1-2	TRBD1	NA	TGCGCCAGCAGCAGTGGGCGACAGGGGGAAATGAACTATGGCTACACCTTC	CASSSGRQGEMNYGYTF
TRBV10-3	TRBJ2-5	NA	NA	TGTGCCATCAGTCCCCACCGGACGGATCAAAAGACCCAGTACTTC	CAISPHRTDQKTQYF
TRBV6-5	TRBJ1-5	NA	NA	TGTGCCAGCAGTTACTCGAAGGGAGGGGATCAGCCCCAGCATTTT	CASSYSKGGDQPQHF
TRBV25-1	TRBJ1-2	NA	NA	TGTGCCAGCAGTGAGGGGGGCCTGGGGGGCTACACCTTC	CASSEGGLGGYTF
TRBV3-1	TRBJ2-1	NA	NA	TGTGCCAGCAGCCCCCAGGGGGGGGTAATCAATGAGCAGTTCTTC	CASSPQGGVINEQFF
TRBV12-3/TRBV12-4	TRBJ2-1	NA	many	TGCGCCAGCAGCTTGGGGTACAATGAGCAGTTCTTC	CASSLGYNEQFF
TRBV30	TRBJ1-1	NA	NA	TGTGCCTGGACACCCCCAGCGAACACTGAAGCTTTCTTT	CAWTPPANTEAFF
TRBV6-2/TRBV6-3	TRBJ2-7	TRBD1	few	TGTGCCAGCCCTCACCGGGACAGGCCATACGAGCAGTACTTC	CASPHRDRPYEQYF
TRBV20-1	TRBJ1-1	NA	NA	TGCAGTGCTCCCCAAGGGGGGACTGAAGCTTTCTTT	CSAPQGGTEAFF
TRBV20-1	TRBJ1-2	NA	NA	TGCAGTGTCCCGGGGGGGCATGGTTATGGCTACACCTTC	CSVPGGHGYGYTF
TRBV20-1	TRBJ2-1	TRBD2	NA	TGCAGTGCTAGAGATATTGCTAGCGGGGGCCAAATCGGTGAGCAGTTCTTC	CSARDIASGGQIGEQFF
TRBV20-1	TRBJ1-2	NA	NA	TGCAGTGCTACTGGGACCCCAGCAGGGTATGGCTACACCTTC	CSATGTPAGYGYTF
TRBV7-9	TRBJ2-3	NA	few	TGTGCCAGCAGCTTATTCAGTGCGACAGATACGCAGTATTTT	CASSLFSATDTQYF
TRBV2	TRBJ2-1	NA	NA	TGTGCCAGCAGGGGAGACTCCAGTGAGCAGTTCTTC	CASRGDSSEQFF